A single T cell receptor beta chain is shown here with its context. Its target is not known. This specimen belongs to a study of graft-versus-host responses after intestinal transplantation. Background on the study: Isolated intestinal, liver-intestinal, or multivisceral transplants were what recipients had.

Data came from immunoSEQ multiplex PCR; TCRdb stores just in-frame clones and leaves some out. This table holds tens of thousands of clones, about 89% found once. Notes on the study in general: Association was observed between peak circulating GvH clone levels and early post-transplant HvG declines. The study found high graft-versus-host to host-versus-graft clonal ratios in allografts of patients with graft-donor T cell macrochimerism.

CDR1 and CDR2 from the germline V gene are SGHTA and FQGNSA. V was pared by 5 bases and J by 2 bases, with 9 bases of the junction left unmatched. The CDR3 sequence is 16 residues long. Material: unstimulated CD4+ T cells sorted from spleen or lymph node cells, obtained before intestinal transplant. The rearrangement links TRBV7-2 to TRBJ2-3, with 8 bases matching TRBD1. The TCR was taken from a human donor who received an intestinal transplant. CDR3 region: CASSPRGQTYTDTQYF. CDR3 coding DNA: TGTGCCAGCAGCCCCAGGGGGCAGACCTACACAGATACGCAGTATTTT.